The 23 T cell receptor beta chains given below trace back to one sample, sequenced in a study of T cell repertoires in cytomegalovirus infection. Each CDR3 protein gets one entry after TCRdb re-called the reads with MiXCR. The sample shows approximately 180,000 distinct CDR3 sequences, about 18% of them seen only once. Sequenced material: CD8+ T cells from PBMCs. These receptors were obtained from a human donor in good health (CMV status not recorded). Some clones in this sample may be carry-over from other donors' samples.

V usage is TRBV20-1 and J usage is TRBJ2-1; D gene unclear. Germline values: CDR1 DFQATT, CDR2 SNEGSKA (reference sequence). The CDR3 runs 12 residues. Trimming cost V 3 bases and J 4 bases, with 7 bases left between them. In DNA, the CDR3 is TGCAGTGCTAGGGCTGATTACAATGAGCAGTTCTTC. This translates into CSARADYNEQFF.

This clonotype showed up just a few times. The V gene is TRBV15, the J gene TRBJ2-5, with a possible D match to TRBD1 (6 bases). This CDR3 comprises 16 residues. Trimming pared 3 bases from V and 5 bases from J, leaving 19 bases between. The germline V gene encodes CDR1 LNHNV and CDR2 YYDKDF (reference sequence). Written as DNA, the CDR3 is TGTGCCACCAGCAGCCCCCCGGTCCCGAGGGGGGAGACCCAGTACTTC. It encodes CATSSPPVPRGETQYF.

This sequence joins TRBV27 and TRBJ1-6; D call uncertain. V was cut by 7 bases and J by 3 bases, with 19 bases left in between. This CDR3 spans 17 amino acids. CDR1 MNHEY and CDR2 SMNVEV come from the germline V gene (reference sequence). The CDR3 is CASTKVGGRIYNSPLHF. The CDR3 DNA sequence: TGTGCCAGCACTAAAGTGGGAGGGCGGATCTATAATTCACCCCTCCACTTT.

In its sample, this clonotype was seen a few times. This sequence joins TRBV6-6 and TRBJ2-7; no firm D call. The CDR3 contains 13 residues. Germline CDR1 MNHNY, CDR2 SVGAGI (reference sequence). V dropped 5 bases and J dropped 2 bases, with 10 bases sitting between them. CDR3 DNA: TGTGCCAGCAGTACCGGGTCCACCTACGAGCAGTACTTC. This sequence encodes CASSTGSTYEQYF.

The V call is TRBV29-1, the J call TRBJ2-7, with a weak D call TRBD1 (6 bases). Trimming removed 4 bases at V and 6 bases at J, with 13 bases between. The CDR3 length is 12 residues. Looked up from germline, CDR1 is SQVTM and CDR2 is ANQGSEA. The CDR3 protein is CSVGTEEGEQYF. The DNA for the CDR3 is TGCAGCGTTGGGACAGAAGAGGGCGAGCAGTACTTC.

As concerns this clonotype: Possible read error: a much larger clone is one base away. This sequence joins TRBV7-2 and TRBJ2-3; weak D call: TRBD1 (5 bases). V dropped 1 base and J dropped 3 bases, with 11 bases sitting between them. Germline values: CDR1 SGHTA, CDR2 FQGNSA. The CDR3 is 15 residues long. The CDR3 reads CASSLDRLSTDTQYF. CDR3 nucleotides: TGTGCCAGCAGCTTAGACAGGCTATCAACAGATACGCAGTATTTT.

The V and J genes are TRBV7-9 and TRBJ2-1; TRBD2 aligns across 7 bases. The CDR3 consists of 15 residues. V dropped 4 bases and J dropped 4; count of bases not matched to a gene: 7. Germline V gene lookup returns CDR1 SEHNR and CDR2 FQNEAQ (reference sequence). In DNA form, the CDR3 reads TGTGCCAGCAGCTACAGCGGGGCCCTATACAATGAGCAGTTCTTC. Protein: CASSYSGALYNEQFF.

The table lists this clonotype with a few counts. The gene calls are TRBV7-9 and TRBJ2-2; D gene unclear. V lost 5 bases, J lost 6 bases, and 16 bases lay in between. Germline values: CDR1 SEHNR, CDR2 FQNEAQ (reference sequence). This CDR3 has 15 residues. DNA of the CDR3: TGTGCCAGCAGCCCGGTACTATGGGCCCCCGGGGAGCTGTTTTTT. This encodes CASSPVLWAPGELFF.

Only a few counts were recorded for this clonotype. V gene TRBV7-2 combines with J gene TRBJ2-5, with TRBD1 as a possible D gene (6 bases). Germline V gene sequence: CDR1 SGHTA, CDR2 FQGNSA. Trimming shortened V by 5 bases and J by 1 base, and 17 bases separated the two germline ends. This CDR3 contains 16 residues. The CDR3 region has the DNA TGTGCCAGCAGCCCCTACAGGGCTGGGGCCCAAGAGACCCAGTACTTC. It translates to CASSPYRAGAQETQYF.

The chain uses TRBV9 and TRBJ1-4; weak D call: TRBD1 (5 bases). Germline V gives CDR1 SGDLS, CDR2 YYNGEE. The V and J ends lost 4 bases and 5 bases respectively, with 15 bases between them. CDR3 length equals 15 residues. The CDR3 sequence: CASSPTGTENEKLFF. The CDR3 DNA follows: TGTGCCAGCAGCCCTACCGGGACCGAAAATGAAAAACTGTTTTTT.

The J gene is TRBJ1-1, the V gene TRBV12-3 or TRBV12-4; no firm D call. This CDR3 contains 14 residues. V lost 3 bases to trimming and J lost 4 bases, with 12 bases between them. CDR3 DNA sequence: TGTGCCAGCAGTTTGAGTACACCTAGCACTGAAGCTTTCTTT. It is translated as CASSLSTPSTEAFF.

This clonotype was detected many times. CDR3 nucleotide sequence: TGTGCCAGCAGCCCCGCCCAGGACTACGAGCAGTACTTC. Its protein product is CASSPAQDYEQYF. The chain combines TRBV7-9 with TRBJ2-7; D unresolved. Germline lookup yields CDR1 SEHNR and CDR2 FQNEAQ (reference sequence). V lost 5 bases, J lost 3 bases, and 11 bases lay in between. The CDR3 extends over 13 amino acids.

This chain links TRBV20-1 with TRBJ2-7; perhaps TRBD2 as D (5 bases). This CDR3 region has 15 residues. V gave up 1 base and J gave up 5 bases, with 18 bases separating them. From germline, CDR1 is DFQATT and CDR2 SNEGSKA (reference sequence). The CDR3: CSARVADSELDEQYF. In DNA form, the CDR3 reads TGCAGTGCTAGAGTTGCGGACTCAGAATTAGACGAGCAGTACTTC.

This clonotype was counted between two and nine times. The chain carries TRBV29-1 and TRBJ1-2; no firm D call. Germline V gene lookup returns CDR1 SQVTM and CDR2 ANQGSEA. This CDR3 region has 11 residues. Between the trimmed V and J ends, which lost 4 bases and 8 bases, there was a span of 11 bases. The CDR3 spells CSVGVREGYTF. The CDR3 DNA is TGCAGCGTTGGAGTTAGAGAGGGCTACACCTTC.

This clonotype has only a few counts. The rearrangement joins TRBV10-3 to TRBJ2-5; D is unresolved. Per the germline V gene, CDR1 is ENHRY and CDR2 is SYGVKD. V lost 0 bases and J 5 bases, leaving 13 bases between the germline ends. The CDR3 loop spans 15 amino acids. CDR3 residues: CAISESASPEETQYF. DNA for the CDR3: TGTGCCATCAGTGAGTCGGCTTCCCCGGAGGAGACCCAGTACTTC.

There are a few counts of this clonotype. The rearrangement joins TRBV12-3 or TRBV12-4 to TRBJ2-1; D is ambiguous. V gave up 3 bases and J gave up 7 bases, with 19 bases separating them. This CDR3 region has 16 residues. The CDR3 DNA reads TGTGCCAGCAGTTTTGACCTAGTACCGAATGGTAATGAGCAGTTCTTC. Translated: CASSFDLVPNGNEQFF.

This chain connects TRBV5-6 to TRBJ2-7, with D perhaps matching TRBD2 (6 bases). The CDR3 runs to 14 residues. Between the trimmed V and J ends, which lost 0 bases and 3 bases, there was a span of 10 bases. The germline gives CDR1 SGHDT, CDR2 YYEEEE. The CDR3 DNA is TGTGCCAGCAGCTTGGCGGGACTCCTCTACGAGCAGTACTTC. Translating gives CASSLAGLLYEQYF.

The sample holds a few counts of this clonotype. CDR3 in DNA: TGTGCCAGCAGTAAGGGACAGCGTAATCAGCCCCAGCATTTT. Its protein is CASSKGQRNQPQHF. The chain carries TRBV28 and TRBJ1-5; TRBD1 matches 7 bases. V shed 5 bases and J 4 bases; nucleotides not matched to a gene: 5. Germline V lookup: CDR1 MDHEN, CDR2 SYDVKM. CDR3 length: 14 amino acids.

This chain links TRBV7-2 with TRBJ2-3; no definite D call. This CDR3 region has 14 residues. The germline V gene has CDR1 SGHTA and CDR2 FQGNSA. Trimming pared 2 bases from V and 2 bases from J, leaving 8 bases between. CDR3 residues: CASSLISPTDTQYF. The CDR3 region has the DNA TGTGCCAGCAGCTTAATCTCTCCCACAGATACGCAGTATTTT. Full variable domain (remainder filled in from reference TRBV7-2 and TRBJ2-3): GAGVSQSPSNKVTEKGKDVELRCDPISGHTALYWYRQSLGQGLEFLIYFQGNSAPDKSGLPSDRFSAERTGGSVSTLTIQRTQQEDSAVYLCASSLISPTDTQYFGPGTRLTVL.

The chain couples TRBV28 to TRBJ1-2; D is ambiguous. V lost 5 bases and J 4 bases, leaving 11 bases between the germline ends. In germline, CDR1 is MDHEN, CDR2 SYDVKM. CDR3 length: 13 amino acids. CDR3 protein: CASSRSTLYGYTF. Written as DNA, the CDR3 is TGTGCCAGCAGTCGATCGACCCTCTATGGCTACACCTTC.

This clonotype turned up a few times. The chain carries TRBV27 and TRBJ2-1; tentatively, D is TRBD1 or TRBD2 (6 bases each). The CDR3 has 13 amino acids. CDR1 and CDR2 from the germline V gene are MNHEY and SMNVEV (reference sequence). V was shortened by 3 bases and J by 10 bases, with 13 bases between the two germline ends. The CDR3 nucleotides are TGTGCCAGCAGTTTTTCGGGGGCGGGGGAGCAGTTCTTC. Translation gives CASSFSGAGEQFF.

The chain uses TRBV4-1 and TRBJ2-3; 7 bases align to TRBD2. CDR1 MGHRA and CDR2 YSYEKL come from the germline V gene. With V trimmed by 0 bases and J by 3 bases, 6 bases remained unmatched. CDR3 size: 16 residues. This CDR3 reads CASSQEGRGRTDTQYF. Written as DNA, the CDR3 is TGCGCCAGCAGCCAAGAGGGGCGGGGGAGAACAGATACGCAGTATTTT.

The sample holds a few counts of this clonotype. This chain links TRBV30 with TRBJ2-3; D not resolved. V lost 0 bases, J lost 0 bases, and 10 bases lay in between. The CDR3 is made up of 15 amino acids. Germline CDR1 GTSNPN, CDR2 SVGIG (reference sequence). The CDR3 DNA follows: TGTGCCTGGAGTGTAGGTGGCGTTAGCACAGATACGCAGTATTTT. Its protein product is CAWSVGGVSTDTQYF.